Listed here are 32 T cell receptor beta chains from one sample, sequenced in a study of blood T cell repertoires in COVID-19. Only in-frame clones appear in the TCRdb table, and some are missing; sequencing was by immunoSEQ multiplex PCR. The sample comprises 100,000 or so clones, about 83% of which are singletons, and roughly 13% rests with the top ten. The source material was peripheral blood. These receptors all stem from a human donor in a cohort sampled during active COVID-19.

The chain couples TRBV19 to TRBJ2-3; 7 nucleotides line up with TRBD2. The CDR3 runs to 13 residues. Germline values: CDR1 LNHDA, CDR2 SQIVND (reference sequence). V was clipped by 10 bases and J by 3 bases; unmatched bases: 7. The CDR3 reads CATQTSETDTQYF. DNA for the CDR3: TGTGCCACCCAAACTAGCGAAACAGATACGCAGTATTTT. Drawing the rest from reference TRBV19 and TRBJ2-3, the complete variable domain is DGGITQSPKYLFRKEGQNVTLSCEQNLNHDAMYWYRQDPGQGLRLIYYSQIVNDFQKGDIAEGYSVSREKKESFPLTVTSAQKNPTAFYLCATQTSETDTQYFGPGTRLTVL.

The rearrangement joins TRBV6-6 to TRBJ2-7; TRBD1 matches 8 bases. Germline values: CDR1 MNHNY, CDR2 SVGAGI (reference sequence). J lost 7 bases, V lost 5 bases, and 13 bases had no gene match. This CDR3 has 15 residues. CDR3 coding DNA: TGTGCCAGCAGTCCCCCGGGACAGGCGATGAGGGAGCAGTACTTC. It translates to CASSPPGQAMREQYF.

In nucleotides, the CDR3 is TGTGCCAGCAGTGACCAGGGGTTAGGGGCTTTCTTT. This sequence encodes CASSDQGLGAFF. This chain joins TRBV6-2 or TRBV6-3 and TRBJ1-1, with D perhaps matching TRBD1 (6 bases). Trimming shortened V by 5 bases and J by 11 bases, and 15 bases separated the two germline ends. The CDR3 is made up of 12 amino acids. Looked up from germline, CDR1 is MNHEY and CDR2 is SVGEGT.

The chain carries TRBV27 and TRBJ2-2; D perhaps matches TRBD1 (6 bases). With 8 bases removed from V and 1 base from J, the gap between germline ends came to 8 bases. The CDR3 spans 13 residues. CDR1 and CDR2 from the germline V gene are MNHEY and SMNVEV (reference sequence). CDR3 in amino acids: CASLQGNTGELFF. DNA for the CDR3: TGTGCCAGCTTACAGGGGAACACCGGGGAGCTGTTTTTT.

This clone was observed once. The chain uses TRBV7-9 and TRBJ1-1; TRBD1 aligns across 7 bases. The CDR3 is 12 amino acids. Germline V lookup: CDR1 SEHNR, CDR2 FQNEAQ (reference sequence). Trimming removed 6 bases from V and 10 bases from J; junction bases left unmatched: 8. The CDR3 bases are TGTGCCAGCAGATGGGACAGAGGACGAGCTTTCTTT. This translates into CASRWDRGRAFF.

The chain carries TRBV6-5 and TRBJ2-1; 7 nucleotides match TRBD2. The CDR3 length is 14 residues. CDR1 MNHEY and CDR2 SVGAGI come from the germline V gene. V shed 4 bases, J shed 13 bases, and the junction held 13 bases outside the gene matches. DNA for the CDR3: TGTGCCAGCAGTTCCGAGGGGAGGGCCATTGATCAGTTCTTC. Translation gives CASSSEGRAIDQFF.

This chain connects TRBV3-1 (or the pseudogene TRBV3-2) to TRBJ2-7; unclear D gene. Deletions cut 5 bases from V and 3 bases from J, with 8 bases between. Looked up from germline, CDR1 is LGHDT and CDR2 is YNNKEL (reference sequence). The CDR3 has 12 residues. DNA of the CDR3: TGTGCCAGCAGCTCAATCGGCTACGAGCAGTACTTC. Protein product: CASSSIGYEQYF.

The V gene is TRBV6-6, the J gene TRBJ1-2, with D unclear. Germline CDR1 MNHNY, CDR2 SVGAGI (reference sequence). The CDR3 is 12 residues long. Trimming removed 7 bases from V and 8 bases from J, with 14 bases in between. CDR3 residues: CASTQEEFGYTF. CDR3 coding DNA: TGTGCCAGCACCCAAGAGGAGTTCGGCTACACCTTC.

The V and J genes are TRBV7-2 and TRBJ2-1, with TRBD2 matching 9 bases. This CDR3 is 15 amino acids long. After removal of 4 bases from V and 8 bases from J, the junction contained 9 bases not matched to a gene. The V gene's germline CDR1 is SGHTA and CDR2 FQGNSA. The CDR3 DNA reads TGTGCCAGCAGCTCCCCCGGGACTAGCCCAGATGAGCAGTTCTTC. Translated: CASSSPGTSPDEQFF.

The chain carries TRBV5-1 and TRBJ2-7; the match to TRBD2 covers 8 bases. There are 14 residues in the CDR3. Trimming took 6 bases from V and 2 from J; bases not matched to a gene: 7. The V gene's germline CDR1 is SGHRS and CDR2 YFSETQ. DNA for the CDR3: TGCGCCAGCACCTTCGGGACTAGTACCTACGAGCAGTACTTC. It encodes CASTFGTSTYEQYF.

The V and J genes are TRBV20-1 and TRBJ2-7, with TRBD2 as a possible D gene (5 bases). Deletions cut 3 bases from V and 2 bases from J, with 8 bases between. CDR1 is DFQATT, CDR2 SNEGSKA, per germline (reference sequence). This CDR3 comprises 12 residues. The CDR3 region is CSASGGTYEQYF. In nucleotides, the CDR3 is TGCAGTGCTAGTGGAGGAACCTACGAGCAGTACTTC.

The chain uses TRBV7-2 and TRBJ1-2; 8 bases are shared with TRBD1. The J segment lost 5 bases and the V segment lost 5 bases, leaving 10 bases of the junction unmatched. This CDR3 is built from 15 residues. Germline V gene data show CDR1 as SGHTA and CDR2 as FQGNSA. As DNA, the CDR3 is TGTGCCAGCAGCCCAGTGGGACAGGAGAAGTATGGCTACACCTTC. Protein: CASSPVGQEKYGYTF.

The chain employs TRBV7-2 and TRBJ1-3; the match to TRBD1 covers 7 bases. Trimming cost V 8 bases and J 2 bases; bases outside gene matches: 6. This CDR3 has 14 amino acids. Germline CDR1 reads SGHTA; CDR2 reads FQGNSA. The CDR3, as DNA: TGTGCCAGCTCCCCAGGGGGGACTGGAAACACCATATATTTT. Amino acids: CASSPGGTGNTIYF.

The genes are TRBV12-3 or TRBV12-4 and TRBJ1-4, with unresolved D. The V gene lost 5 bases and the J gene lost 7 bases, with 11 bases spanning the gap. The CDR3 contains 13 residues. The CDR3 DNA follows: TGTGCCAGCAGTGATACGAACAGTGAAAAACTGTTTTTT. Protein product: CASSDTNSEKLFF.

For this clone: The identical CDR3 is also encoded by other nucleotide sequences in the sample. CDR3 bases: TGCGCCAGCAGCTTGTCAGGTGGGAACACTGAAGCTTTCTTT. Translating it yields CASSLSGGNTEAFF. The chain carries TRBV5-1 and TRBJ1-1; D remains unclear. Trimming removed 1 base at V and 1 base at J, with 8 bases between. The CDR3 extends over 14 amino acids. Germline V CDR1 and CDR2: SGHRS, YFSETQ. Using reference TRBV5-1 and TRBJ1-1 for the parts outside the CDR3, the full variable domain is KAGVTQTPRYLIKTRGQQVTLSCSPISGHRSVSWYQQTPGQGLQFLFEYFSETQRNKGNFPGRFSGRQFSNSRSEMNVSTLELGDSALYLCASSLSGGNTEAFFGQGTRLTVV.

The chain recombines TRBV5-1 with TRBJ2-7; D call uncertain. The CDR3 loop spans 14 amino acids. The germline V gene has CDR1 SGHRS and CDR2 YFSETQ. V dropped 0 bases and J dropped 2 bases, with 9 bases sitting between them. The CDR3 loop reads CASSLAPQTYEQYF. The DNA for the CDR3 is TGCGCCAGCAGCTTGGCCCCCCAGACCTACGAGCAGTACTTC.

The gene calls are TRBV10-3 and TRBJ1-1; possibly TRBD1 for D (6 bases). The V end lost 4 bases, the J end lost 4 bases, and 7 bases lay between the germline ends. Germline V gene sequence: CDR1 ENHRY, CDR2 SYGVKD. The CDR3 contains 12 residues. CDR3 sequence: CAISGRGTEAFF. For the CDR3, the DNA is TGTGCCATCAGTGGCAGGGGCACTGAAGCTTTCTTT.

V is TRBV5-1 and J is TRBJ2-1; 9 bases map to TRBD1. The J segment lost 0 bases and the V segment lost 4 bases, leaving 14 bases of the junction unmatched. CDR1 SGHRS and CDR2 YFSETQ come from the germline V gene. This CDR3 has 19 amino acids. The DNA for the CDR3 is TGCGCCAGCAGCCCGATAGGGACAGGGACCCACAGCTCCTACAATGAGCAGTTCTTC. Protein sequence: CASSPIGTGTHSSYNEQFF.

The J gene is TRBJ2-1, the V gene TRBV3-1 (or the pseudogene TRBV3-2), with a weak D call TRBD2 (5 bases). With 1 base removed from V and 2 bases from J, the gap between germline ends came to 12 bases. This CDR3 is built from 16 residues. Germline V CDR1 and CDR2: LGHDT, YNNKEL (reference sequence). CDR3 protein: CASSQGVAITYNEQFF. CDR3 DNA: TGTGCCAGCAGCCAAGGCGTAGCGATAACCTACAATGAGCAGTTCTTC.

This sequence joins TRBV29-1 and TRBJ2-3, with 8 bases lining up with TRBD2. This CDR3 is 13 amino acids long. From germline, CDR1 is SQVTM and CDR2 ANQGSEA. J was trimmed by 2 bases and V by 6 bases; bases with no gene match: 4. Here the CDR3 reads CSVRAGATDTQYF. The CDR3 DNA reads as TGCAGCGTCCGAGCGGGGGCCACAGATACGCAGTATTTT.

This chain joins TRBV11-2 and TRBJ2-1; D is perhaps TRBD1 (6 bases). The CDR3 totals 15 residues. The germline V and J ends were trimmed by 5 bases and 2 bases, with 13 bases remaining between them. Germline CDR1 is SGHAT and CDR2 is FQNNGV. The CDR3 sequence is CASSTSWGPYNEQFF. CDR3 coding DNA: TGTGCCAGCAGCACCTCGTGGGGGCCCTACAATGAGCAGTTCTTC.

The count of this clone is one. This chain connects TRBV9 to TRBJ1-2; TRBD1 is a possible D gene (6 bases). With 5 bases removed from V and 2 bases from J, the gap between germline ends came to 10 bases. Germline V gene sequence: CDR1 SGDLS, CDR2 YYNGEE. The CDR3 has 13 residues. The CDR3 is CASRGGGNYGYTF. In DNA, the CDR3 is TGTGCCAGCAGGGGCGGGGGCAACTATGGCTACACCTTC.

The chain has TRBV5-5 and TRBJ1-6, with a possible D match to TRBD1 (5 bases). Between the trimmed V and J ends, which lost 1 base and 2 bases, there was a span of 10 bases. CDR3 length: 16 amino acids. Germline-derived CDR1 and CDR2 are SGHKS and YYEKEE (reference sequence). Here the CDR3 DNA reads TGTGCCAGCAGCTTGATAGGGGTGGCCTATAATTCACCCCTCCACTTT. Translation: CASSLIGVAYNSPLHF. Based on the CDR3 plus reference TRBV5-5 and TRBJ1-6, the full variable domain is DAGVTQSPTHLIKTRGQQVTLRCSPISGHKSVSWYQQVLGQGPQFIFQYYEKEERGRGNFPDRFSARQFPNYSSELNVNALLLGDSALYLCASSLIGVAYNSPLHFGNGTRLTVT.

This chain links TRBV7-2 with TRBJ1-2, with D possibly TRBD1 on 6 matching bases. In germline, CDR1 is SGHTA, CDR2 FQGNSA. V lost 2 bases and J 0 bases, leaving 13 bases between the germline ends. There are 16 residues in the CDR3. CDR3 sequence (DNA): TGTGCCAGCAGCTTAAGGGTAGGGACATCTAACTATGGCTACACCTTC. This sequence encodes CASSLRVGTSNYGYTF.

This clone was seen more than once but under ten times. This chain joins TRBV9 and TRBJ2-2; 7 bases line up with TRBD2. The CDR3 covers 16 residues. The germline gives CDR1 SGDLS, CDR2 YYNGEE. V shed 4 bases, J shed 5 bases, and the junction held 11 bases outside the gene matches. Here the CDR3 reads CASSPRGSGLTGELFF. CDR3 DNA sequence: TGTGCCAGCAGCCCACGGGGTAGCGGGTTAACCGGGGAGCTGTTTTTT.

The rearrangement joins TRBV28 to TRBJ1-5; D ambiguous. Germline CDR1 and CDR2: MDHEN and SYDVKM. V was clipped by 3 bases and J by 3 bases, with 3 bases between them. CDR3 length: 12 amino acids. The CDR3 DNA sequence: TGTGCCAGCAGTTTCTCCAATCAGCCCCAGCATTTT. This codes for CASSFSNQPQHF.

The rearrangement joins TRBV19 to TRBJ2-3; TRBD2 aligns across 10 bases. Germline CDR1 is LNHDA and CDR2 is SQIVND (reference sequence). The CDR3 has 17 residues. V lost 3 bases to trimming and J lost 6 bases; unmatched junction nucleotides: 12. CDR3 nucleotide sequence: TGTGCCAGTAGTATCGGGACTAGCGCGGGGTGGAGGGATACGCAGTATTTT. The encoded protein is CASSIGTSAGWRDTQYF.

The genes are TRBV15 and TRBJ1-6, with 7 positions matching TRBD1. CDR1 and CDR2 (germline): LNHNV, YYDKDF (reference sequence). This CDR3 comprises 16 residues. V lost 3 bases, J lost 4 bases, and 6 bases stayed unmatched. The CDR3 loop reads CATSSNRGPYNSPLHF. The CDR3 DNA is TGTGCCACCAGCAGTAACAGGGGCCCATATAATTCACCCCTCCACTTT.

This clone was found once. The chain employs TRBV4-1 and TRBJ2-3; D remains unclear. The germline V gene encodes CDR1 MGHRA and CDR2 YSYEKL. V lost 3 bases to trimming and J lost 2 bases, with 12 bases between them. The CDR3 spans 15 residues. The CDR3 spells CASSHTGAYTDTQYF. For the CDR3, the DNA is TGCGCCAGCAGCCATACCGGTGCCTACACAGATACGCAGTATTTT.

CDR3 in DNA: TGCAGCGTGGACACTTCTAGCACAGATACGCAGTATTTT. It codes for CSVDTSSTDTQYF. The chain joins TRBV29-1 to TRBJ2-3; D may be TRBD1 (5 bases). CDR1 and CDR2 (germline): SQVTM, ANQGSEA. Trimming cost V 6 bases and J 0 bases, with 10 bases left between them. The CDR3 runs to 13 residues.

The rearrangement joins TRBV10-3 to TRBJ2-5; 10 nucleotides line up with TRBD1. This CDR3 comprises 14 residues. The germline V gene has CDR1 ENHRY and CDR2 SYGVKD. V gave up 5 bases and J gave up 5 bases; unmatched junction bases: 5. The CDR3 DNA reads TGTGCCATCAGTATGACAGGGGGCACTGAGACCCAGTACTTC. Its translation: CAISMTGGTETQYF.

This clone was seen a handful of times. The rearrangement joins TRBV5-1 to TRBJ1-1, with D uncertain. The CDR3 extends over 13 amino acids. Deletions cut 4 bases from V and 0 bases from J, with 7 bases between. CDR1 and CDR2 from the germline V gene are SGHRS and YFSETQ. CDR3 sequence (DNA): TGCGCCAGCAGCGAGGAATTGAACACTGAAGCTTTCTTT. The encoded protein is CASSEELNTEAFF.